This T cell receptor beta chain was sequenced during a study of human T cells and chemical hapten exposure. Study in general: Throughout the approximately 24-week study, diphenylcyclopropenone was applied weekly to the patients' scalps. Study results and limitations: Those TCRs sitting above 1 in 1000 frequency stayed the same with DPC sensitization.

TCRdb redid the calling of the RACE reads with MiXCR, one entry per CDR3 protein. The repertoire holds 250,000 or so distinct CDR3 sequences, approximately 8% seen once, with 0.9% to 1.5% in the top ten. This clonotype was observed a handful of times. Its antigen remains unidentified. The time point was: pre-sensitization, week 0. Stated treatment: therapeutic diphenylcyclopropenone sensitization with weekly scalp DPC. The CDR3 consists of 15 residues. With 1 base removed from V and 6 bases from J, the gap between germline ends came to 16 bases. CDR1 DFQATT and CDR2 SNEGSKA come from the germline V gene (reference sequence).

The sample was whole blood, taken in connection with sensitization to the hapten diphenylcyclopropenone (DPC). This clonotype originated in a young man with alopecia areata. Some clones in this sample may be carry-over from other donors' samples. The chain carries TRBV20-1 and TRBJ1-5; no clear D. CDR3 bases: TGCAGTGCTAGAGGTCAGCCCGGGGATAGTCAGCCCCAGCATTTT. The encoded protein is CSARGQPGDSQPQHF.